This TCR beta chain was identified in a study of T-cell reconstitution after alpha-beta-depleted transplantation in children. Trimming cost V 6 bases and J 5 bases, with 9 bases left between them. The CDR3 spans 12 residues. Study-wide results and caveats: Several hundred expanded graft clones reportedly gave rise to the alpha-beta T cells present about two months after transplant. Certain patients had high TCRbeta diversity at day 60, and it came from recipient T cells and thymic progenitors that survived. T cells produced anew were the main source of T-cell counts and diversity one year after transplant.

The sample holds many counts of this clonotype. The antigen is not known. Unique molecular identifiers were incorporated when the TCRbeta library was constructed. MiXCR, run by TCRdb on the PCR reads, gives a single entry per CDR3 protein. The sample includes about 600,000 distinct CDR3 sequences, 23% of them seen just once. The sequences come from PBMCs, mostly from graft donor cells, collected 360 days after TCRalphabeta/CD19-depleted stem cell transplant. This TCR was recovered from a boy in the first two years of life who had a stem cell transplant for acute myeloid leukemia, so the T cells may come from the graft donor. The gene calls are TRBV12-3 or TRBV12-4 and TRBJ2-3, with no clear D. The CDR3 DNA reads TGTGCCAGCAGAAACCGTGGAGATACGCAGTATTTT. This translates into CASRNRGDTQYF.